The 20 T cell receptor beta chains below come from one sample, sequenced in a study of T cells after yellow fever vaccination. TCRdb ran MiXCR on the 5' RACE reads and lists one entry per CDR3 protein. The sample has fewer than 90,000 distinct CDR3 sequences, around 7% seen once. The sample was CD8+ T cells sorted from PBMCs, taken around 5 days after the first yellow fever vaccination. The receptors derive from a man between 18 and 35 years old who received the YFV17D yellow fever vaccine.

This clonotype has just a few counts. This chain links TRBV12-3 or TRBV12-4 with TRBJ2-5, with D unclear. V lost 5 bases, J lost 1 base, and 11 bases lay in between. This CDR3 spans 14 amino acids. The CDR3 region is CASSLRLSQETQYF. The CDR3 bases are TGTGCCAGCAGTCTCCGACTGAGCCAAGAGACCCAGTACTTC.

The chain carries TRBV7-8 and TRBJ2-3, with 10 bases that match TRBD2. Trimming removed 6 bases from V and 4 bases from J; junction bases left unmatched: 7. This CDR3 comprises 15 residues. Per germline, CDR1 SGHVS and CDR2 FQNEAQ. CDR3 sequence (DNA): TGTGCCAGCAGTTACAGCGGGGGGGCGGCAGATACGCAGTATTTT. It specifies CASSYSGGAADTQYF.

The sample holds many counts of this clonotype. This sequence joins TRBV6-5 and TRBJ2-7; TRBD2 is a possible D gene (6 bases). The V gene lost 2 bases and the J gene lost 1 base, with 12 bases spanning the gap. Germline V gene sequence: CDR1 MNHEY, CDR2 SVGAGI. The CDR3 sequence is 15 residues long. CDR3: CASSYGGPGSYEQYF. DNA for the CDR3: TGTGCCAGCAGTTACGGAGGGCCGGGGTCCTACGAGCAGTACTTC.

The chain has TRBV5-1 and TRBJ1-1, with D uncertain. The CDR3 has 12 amino acids. V was shortened by 2 bases and J by 3 bases, with 5 bases between the two germline ends. From germline, CDR1 is SGHRS and CDR2 YFSETQ. The CDR3 region is CASSFRDTEAFF. The CDR3 region has the DNA TGCGCCAGCAGCTTTCGGGACACTGAAGCTTTCTTT.

This clonotype was counted between two and nine times. The chain employs TRBV4-1 and TRBJ2-1; 7 bases map to TRBD2. Losses at the gene ends were 1 base for V and 0 bases for J; bases not matched to a gene: 6. The CDR3 has 17 amino acids. Germline CDR1 is MGHRA and CDR2 is YSYEKL. CDR3 region: CASSQVWRGSSYNEQFF. The CDR3 DNA sequence: TGCGCCAGCAGCCAAGTCTGGCGGGGGAGCTCCTACAATGAGCAGTTCTTC.

The sample holds a few counts of this clonotype. The chain recombines TRBV3-1 with TRBJ2-3, with a weak D call TRBD2 (5 bases). Germline CDR1 and CDR2: LGHDT and YNNKEL (reference sequence). Trimming cost V 3 bases and J 1 base, with 26 bases left between them. The CDR3 is 20 residues long. The CDR3 sequence is CASSHLFSAFELEGTDTQYF. The CDR3 DNA is TGTGCCAGCAGCCATCTGTTCTCGGCTTTTGAACTAGAAGGCACAGATACGCAGTATTTT.

This clonotype was detected many times. The chain employs TRBV4-3 and TRBJ1-1; possibly TRBD1 for D (5 bases). The V gene lost 5 bases and the J gene lost 5 bases, with 18 bases spanning the gap. The CDR3 loop spans 15 amino acids. CDR1 and CDR2 from the germline V gene are LGHNA and YSLEER. Written as DNA, the CDR3 is TGCGCCAGCAGCTTGAGCAGGGTTGGAGGGACTGAAGCTTTCTTT. Amino acids: CASSLSRVGGTEAFF.

The chain combines TRBV6-5 with TRBJ2-2; weak D call: TRBD1 (6 bases). The CDR3 covers 14 residues. Germline-derived CDR1 and CDR2 are MNHEY and SVGAGI. The ends were cut back, 3 bases at V and 9 bases at J, with 14 bases in the middle. The CDR3 is CASSYGTSGRELFF. In nucleotides, the CDR3 is TGTGCCAGCAGTTATGGGACAAGTGGCCGGGAGCTGTTTTTT.

This clonotype occurred many times. J is TRBJ2-2 and V is TRBV5-1; 10 nucleotides align to TRBD2. Looked up from germline, CDR1 is SGHRS and CDR2 is YFSETQ. V shed 0 bases and J 4 bases; nucleotides not matched to a gene: 3. The CDR3 loop spans 16 amino acids. The CDR3 nucleotides read TGCGCCAGCAGCTTGGATAGCGGGGGGTCCACCGGGGAGCTGTTTTTT. As protein: CASSLDSGGSTGELFF. Looking up the rest from reference TRBV5-1 and TRBJ2-2 gives the full variable domain: KAGVTQTPRYLIKTRGQQVTLSCSPISGHRSVSWYQQTPGQGLQFLFEYFSETQRNKGNFPGRFSGRQFSNSRSEMNVSTLELGDSALYLCASSLDSGGSTGELFFGEGSRLTVL.

The rearrangement uses TRBV12-3 or TRBV12-4 and TRBJ1-2; weak D call: TRBD1 (6 bases). V lost 5 bases and J lost 5, with 9 bases in between. The CDR3 is 12 amino acids. CDR3 sequence (DNA): TGTGCCAGCAGTACCACAGGGTATGGCTACACCTTC. Residues: CASSTTGYGYTF.

The rearrangement uses TRBV29-1 and TRBJ1-2; 8 bases are a match to TRBD1. Germline lookup yields CDR1 SQVTM and CDR2 ANQGSEA. The CDR3 consists of 15 residues. After removal of 6 bases from V and 6 bases from J, the junction contained 15 bases not matched to a gene. CDR3 loop: CSVHAPQQGDDGYTF. CDR3 DNA: TGCAGCGTCCACGCCCCTCAACAGGGGGACGATGGCTACACCTTC.

This clonotype was picked up many times. This chain joins TRBV11-2 and TRBJ2-5, with 8 bases aligning to TRBD2. The germline V gene encodes CDR1 SGHAT and CDR2 FQNNGV. This CDR3 has 15 residues. J lost 1 base, V lost 4 bases, and 5 bases had no gene match. CDR3 protein: CASSYGRGVQETQYF. The CDR3 DNA follows: TGTGCCAGCAGCTATGGGCGGGGGGTCCAAGAGACCCAGTACTTC.

This clonotype turned up a few times. This chain uses TRBV11-2 with TRBJ1-4; TRBD1 matches at 11 bases. Trimming removed 4 bases from V and 2 bases from J; junction bases left unmatched: 9. Germline CDR1 is SGHAT and CDR2 is FQNNGV. This CDR3 is 18 amino acids long. CDR3 in DNA: TGTGCCAGCAGCTACCTAGGCTGGACAGGGGGCACTAATGAAAAACTGTTTTTT. Its translation: CASSYLGWTGGTNEKLFF.

This clonotype was seen at least ten times. This chain joins TRBV6-2 or TRBV6-3 and TRBJ1-2; a weak D match, TRBD1 (6 bases). V gave up 5 bases and J gave up 5 bases, with 15 bases separating them. The CDR3 consists of 14 residues. Germline assignment: CDR1 MNHEY and CDR2 SVGEGT. The CDR3 is CASSDPGTPYGYTF. CDR3 coding DNA: TGTGCCAGCAGTGACCCCGGGACACCTTATGGCTACACCTTC.

This clonotype was counted only a few times. This chain links TRBV20-1 with TRBJ2-2; unclear D gene. CDR1 and CDR2 (germline): DFQATT, SNEGSKA (reference sequence). The V end lost 0 bases, the J end lost 2 bases, and 4 bases lay between the germline ends. This CDR3 region has 13 residues. The CDR3 DNA reads TGCAGTGCTAGAGACGGAAACACCGGGGAGCTGTTTTTT. Its translation: CSARDGNTGELFF.

The chain carries TRBV7-9 and TRBJ2-2; TRBD1 might be the D (5 bases). The V end lost 5 bases, the J end lost 6 bases, and 13 bases lay between the germline ends. This CDR3 spans 14 amino acids. Germline V CDR1 and CDR2: SEHNR, FQNEAQ (reference sequence). Written as DNA, the CDR3 is TGTGCCAGCAGCGGCAGGGAATCCGCCGGGGAGCTGTTTTTT. This translates into CASSGRESAGELFF.

This clonotype was counted many times. This chain connects TRBV5-1 to TRBJ2-1; 12 bases are shared with TRBD2. V shed 1 base and J 2 bases; nucleotides not matched to a gene: 1. The CDR3 is 16 residues long. CDR1 is SGHRS and CDR2 is YFSETQ in the germline V gene. The CDR3 spells CASSLRLAGAYNEQFF. For the CDR3, the DNA is TGCGCCAGCAGCTTGCGACTAGCGGGGGCCTACAATGAGCAGTTCTTC.

This clonotype was seen at least ten times. The V gene is TRBV12-3 or TRBV12-4, the J gene TRBJ2-3; the D gene is possibly TRBD2 (6 bases). This CDR3 contains 13 residues. V was cut by 6 bases and J by 3 bases, with 10 bases left in between. For the CDR3, the DNA is TGTGCCAGCAGGCGCCGGGGGACAGATACGCAGTATTTT. The encoded protein is CASRRRGTDTQYF.

This clonotype has ten or more counts. The V gene is TRBV7-9, the J gene TRBJ1-1; no clear D gene. The CDR3 covers 12 residues. Trimming pared 5 bases from V and 4 bases from J, leaving 8 bases between. Germline CDR1 reads SEHNR; CDR2 reads FQNEAQ (reference sequence). This CDR3 is CASSPSGTEAFF. The CDR3 DNA reads TGTGCCAGCAGCCCCTCGGGCACTGAAGCTTTCTTT. The variable domain in full, with the rest retrieved from reference TRBV7-9 and TRBJ1-1, is DTGVSQNPRHKITKRGQNVTFRCDPISEHNRLYWYRQTLGQGPEFLTYFQNEAQLEKSRLLSDRFSAERPKGSFSTLEIQRTEQGDSAMYLCASSPSGTEAFFGQGTRLTVV.

The sample holds a few counts of this clonotype. This chain links TRBV7-9 with TRBJ2-5; D may be TRBD2 (6 bases). The CDR3 runs 15 residues. Germline CDR1 is SEHNR and CDR2 is FQNEAQ (reference sequence). The germline V and J ends were trimmed by 1 base and 1 base, with 10 bases remaining between them. CDR3 nucleotide sequence: TGTGCCAGCAGCTTAGTGAATAGCGGCCAAGAGACCCAGTACTTC. This codes for CASSLVNSGQETQYF.